This T cell receptor beta chain was found in a study of blood T cell repertoires in COVID-19 (dated by TCRdb to 2020 to 2022). Regarding the complete study: Collaborator samples came from the United States, Italy and Spain and covered acute and convalescent phases of COVID-19. Samples came from the ongoing ImmuneRACE study (first 160 participants) plus 1,254 subjects from 6 global collaborators. A de-identified subject ID, COVID-19 status, age in years and sex were almost always included in the sample metadata. Deeply sampled blood TCRbeta repertoires from subjects exposed to, actively infected with, or recovered from COVID-19 were included in the dataset. The material from the prospective study consisted of cDNA or gDNA derived from T cells, B-cell-depleted T cells, or PBMCs. HLA class I and class II types, where available, came from metadata supplied by the sample provider rather than from assay-based typing. The repertoires were made available in a free public database intended to serve as a resource for research on the immune response to SARS-CoV-2. General findings and caveats noted by the study authors: The amount of clinical and demographic metadata varied by source and participant and was provided uncurated.

TCRbeta CDR3 regions were amplified from genomic DNA by means of the immunoSEQ Assay, a bias-controlled multiplex PCR. Processing in the source paper ran as follows. Nucleated cell counts per sample were estimated from amplification of reference gene primers within the assay. To quantify the absolute abundance of each unique TCRbeta CDR3 rearrangement, sequence reads were collapsed and filtered. For each sample, productive Simpson clonality was calculated as the square root of Simpson's diversity index over productive rearrangements. In TCRdb, the immuneACCESS table is reduced to in-frame sequences with V and J assigned. These tables do not hold every clone; where another copy was compared, an unresolved V gene accounts for under half, and the others remain unexplained. The DNA was the basis for D and trimming; V, J and clone size are from that table. The sample table lists 110,000 or so clones, about 87% of them with a count of one. More than 2% of the sample is taken by the ten largest.

The CDR1 and CDR2 encoded by the germline V gene are MNHEY and SVGAGI. V sheds 6 bases and J sheds 2 bases, leaving 14 bases between their ends. CDR3 length: 14 amino acids, cysteine to phenylalanine. Only the CDR3 region is kept as DNA, spanning 42 bases read in frame from base 1. Each collaborating institution followed its own protocols to collect whole blood in K2EDTA tubes. For TCRbeta analysis, collaborators shipped samples as frozen whole blood, isolated PBMCs, or DNA extracted from either of those sample types. As to this clone: Which antigen it targets is not known. It has no much larger one-base neighbor in the sample; base qualities were not kept.

The sample consisted of peripheral blood. The chain is encoded by TRBV6-5 joined to TRBJ2-7; the D gene assignment is ambiguous. The source is a woman between 50 and 59 years old with acute or convalescent COVID-19. The nucleotide sequence is given as TGTGCCAGCAGCCCCGAGCCAGGTACCTACGAGCAGTACTTC. It translates as CASSPEPGTYEQYF.